This T cell receptor (beta chain) is drawn from a study of Ad26.COV2.S vaccination and SARS-CoV-2 variants. Overall study findings and caveats: Participants given vaccine showed non-spike TCR breadth similar to that of placebo recipients. Vaccinees showed greater spike-specific TCR breadth than placebo recipients.

This CDR3 has 15 residues. Germline-derived CDR1 and CDR2 are LNHDA and SQIVND (reference sequence). V dropped 3 bases and J dropped 0 bases, with 11 bases sitting between them. The data were produced by immunoSEQ multiplex PCR, yet TCRdb's version contains in-frame clones alone and is incomplete. The sample lists fewer than 50,000 clones; 75% to 85% were seen once. Comment on this clone: Its specificity is not known.

This TCR came from a human donor who had recovered from COVID-19. The source was peripheral blood, collected after recovery from COVID-19. This chain connects TRBV19 to TRBJ1-1; D remains ambiguous. This chain's CDR3 is CASSMGGRVNTEAFF. The CDR3 coding sequence is TGTGCCAGTAGTATGGGTGGAAGGGTGAACACTGAAGCTTTCTTT. Full variable domain (outside the CDR3, taken from reference TRBV19 and TRBJ1-1): DGGITQSPKYLFRKEGQNVTLSCEQNLNHDAMYWYRQDPGQGLRLIYYSQIVNDFQKGDIAEGYSVSREKKESFPLTVTSAQKNPTAFYLCASSMGGRVNTEAFFGQGTRLTVV.